This TCR beta chain was profiled in a study of cytomegalovirus exposure and HLA in healthy donors. The donors were members of the validation cohort comprising 100 to 150 subjects, separate from the approximately 670-subject first cohort. General study findings and limits: Many donors carried some public TCRs, although rarity characterized most TCR sequences. TCR beta chains numbering some 160 were designated cytomegalovirus-associated. A later analysis found first-cohort TCR clusters tended to co-occur in the 110 or so validation repertoires.

Trimming at V came to 6 bases and at J to 5 bases, leaving 6 bases not matched to a gene. Germline V lookup: CDR1 SQVTM, CDR2 ANQGSEA. The CDR3 contains 12 residues. A remark on this clone: Its antigen is unknown.

The assay was immunoSEQ multiplex PCR, and TCRdb's table has in-frame clones only and misses some. The sample consists of about 66,000 clones, about 97% of them appearing once. The clonotype was recovered from a woman aged 18-29 years in good health and CMV-seropositive. The sequenced material came from PBMCs. V is TRBV29-1 and J is TRBJ1-2, with 7 bases lining up with TRBD1. The CDR3 coding sequence is TGCAGCGTAGCCGGGACAGAATATGGCTACACCTTC. This codes for CSVAGTEYGYTF.